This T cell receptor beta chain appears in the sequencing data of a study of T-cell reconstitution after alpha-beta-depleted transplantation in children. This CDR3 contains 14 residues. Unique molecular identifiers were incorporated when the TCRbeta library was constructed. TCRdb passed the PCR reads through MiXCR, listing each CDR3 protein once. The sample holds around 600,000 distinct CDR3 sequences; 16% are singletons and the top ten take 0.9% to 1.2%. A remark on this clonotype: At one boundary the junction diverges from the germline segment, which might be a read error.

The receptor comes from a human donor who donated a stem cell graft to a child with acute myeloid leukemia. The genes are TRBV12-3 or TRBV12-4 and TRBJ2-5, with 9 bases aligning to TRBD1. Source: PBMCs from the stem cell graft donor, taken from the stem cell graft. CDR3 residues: CASHPGTGPNTPNF. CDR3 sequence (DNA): TGTGCCAGTCACCCGGGGACAGGGCCCAATACCCCCAACTTC.